These 30 T cell receptor beta chains originate from one sample sequenced in a study of T cell changes during pregnancy in multiple sclerosis. The data were produced by immunoSEQ multiplex PCR, yet TCRdb's version contains in-frame clones alone and is incomplete. The sample carries 35,000 or so clones, about 92% recorded once. The sample here was CD4+ T cells from peripheral blood mononuclear cells, taken after pregnancy. The source is a female donor in good health, enrolled as a control in a pregnancy study.

V is TRBV2 and J is TRBJ2-7; D is possibly TRBD2 (5 bases). Germline V gene data show CDR1 as SNHLY and CDR2 as FYNNEI. Trimming left V 6 bases short and J 7 bases short, with 13 bases between. The CDR3 runs 12 residues. The CDR3 is CASSDQLAEQYF. The DNA of the CDR3 is TGTGCCAGCAGCGACCAGTTAGCGGAGCAGTACTTC.

The chain has TRBV6-5 and TRBJ2-1; D remains ambiguous. V was clipped by 6 bases and J by 6 bases, with 6 bases between them. The length of the CDR3 is 11 residues. Per the germline V gene, CDR1 is MNHEY and CDR2 is SVGAGI. CDR3 DNA sequence: TGTGCCAGCAGGCTAGGCAATGAGCAGTTCTTC. Translating gives CASRLGNEQFF.

The chain recombines TRBV10-2 with TRBJ1-6; D is ambiguous. Looked up from germline, CDR1 is WSHSY and CDR2 is SAAADI. The CDR3 runs to 14 residues. With 8 bases removed from V and 9 bases from J, the gap between germline ends came to 17 bases. The CDR3, as DNA: TGCGCCAGCTCACAAATGGCGGGCGTTTCACCCCTCCACTTT. Its protein is CASSQMAGVSPLHF.

The chain is built from TRBV6-5 and TRBJ2-1; 10 positions match TRBD2. J was trimmed by 12 bases and V by 5 bases; bases with no gene match: 4. This CDR3 has 12 residues. CDR1 is MNHEY, CDR2 SVGAGI, per germline. CDR3 protein: CASSPLAGVQFF. Here the CDR3 DNA reads TGTGCCAGCAGTCCCCTAGCGGGAGTGCAGTTCTTC.

The chain links TRBV7-8 to TRBJ2-1, with 7 bases that match TRBD1. Germline V gives CDR1 SGHVS, CDR2 FQNEAQ. The junction had 13 bases not matched to a gene; V was cut back by 5 bases and J by 0 bases. The CDR3 length is 18 residues. CDR3 in DNA: TGTGCCAGCAGCGTACCGTACCGGGACAGTCTCTCCTACAATGAGCAGTTCTTC. Amino acid sequence: CASSVPYRDSLSYNEQFF. Full variable domain (rest looked up from reference TRBV7-8 and TRBJ2-1): GAGVSQSPRYKVAKRGQDVALRCDPISGHVSLFWYQQALGQGPEFLTYFQNEAQLDKSGLPSDRFFAERPEGSVSTLKIQRTQQEDSAVYLCASSVPYRDSLSYNEQFFGPGTRLTVL.

The chain couples TRBV19 to TRBJ1-4; perhaps TRBD1 as D (5 bases). The CDR3 extends over 14 amino acids. CDR1 and CDR2 from the germline V gene are LNHDA and SQIVND (reference sequence). V dropped 6 bases and J dropped 0 bases, with 8 bases sitting between them. CDR3 loop: CASRLTATNEKLFF. CDR3 DNA: TGTGCCAGTAGGCTGACAGCAACTAATGAAAAACTGTTTTTT.

The genes are TRBV13 and TRBJ1-4; 8 nucleotides line up with TRBD1. The junction had 8 bases not matched to a gene; V was cut back by 6 bases and J by 8 bases. This CDR3 spans 14 amino acids. Germline CDR1 and CDR2: PRHDT and FYEKMQ (reference sequence). In DNA form, the CDR3 reads TGTGCCAGCAGAAAGAGGACAGGGCGGGAAAAACTGTTTTTT. As protein: CASRKRTGREKLFF.

The V gene is TRBV11-1, the J gene TRBJ1-4; 11 nucleotides match TRBD1. CDR3 length equals 16 residues. J was trimmed by 3 bases and V by 5 bases; bases with no gene match: 5. Per germline, CDR1 SGHAT and CDR2 FQDESV (reference sequence). CDR3 in amino acids: CASSIGQGASNEKLFF. In DNA, the CDR3 is TGTGCCAGCAGCATCGGACAGGGGGCTTCTAATGAAAAACTGTTTTTT.

The chain has TRBV5-4 and TRBJ1-2, with D possibly being TRBD1 (6 bases). CDR1 and CDR2 (germline): SGHNT, YYREEE (reference sequence). V dropped 4 bases and J dropped 1 base, with 11 bases sitting between them. This CDR3 is 14 amino acids long. The CDR3 here is CASSRQASNYGYTF. DNA for the CDR3: TGTGCCAGCAGCCGACAGGCCAGTAACTATGGCTACACCTTC.

This clone is a singleton in its sample. The chain combines TRBV25-1 with TRBJ1-3, with a possible D match to TRBD1 (6 bases). Trimming took off 3 bases at V and 0 bases at J, with 9 bases between the two ends. Germline V gives CDR1 MGHDK, CDR2 SYGVNS. CDR3 size: 15 residues. CDR3 in amino acids: CASSEVGASGNTIYF. For the CDR3, the DNA is TGTGCCAGCAGTGAGGTGGGGGCCTCTGGAAACACCATATATTTT.

This clone is termed medium-sized (0.01 to 0.1%). The V gene is TRBV9, the J gene TRBJ2-2, with 12 bases identical to TRBD2. This CDR3 has 17 residues. Germline V gives CDR1 SGDLS, CDR2 YYNGEE. J was trimmed by 4 bases and V by 4 bases; bases with no gene match: 8. CDR3 sequence reads: CASSPRPSGGVTGELFF. As DNA, the CDR3 is TGTGCCAGCAGCCCCAGACCTAGCGGGGGGGTCACCGGGGAGCTGTTTTTT.

The chain couples TRBV30 to TRBJ2-7; 7 bases match TRBD2. The CDR3 contains 14 residues. V was pared by 4 bases and J by 4 bases, with 10 bases of the junction left unmatched. CDR1 is GTSNPN, CDR2 SVGIG, per germline (reference sequence). CDR3 coding DNA: TGTGCCTGGATGGATCGGGGGGTAAGGTACGAGCAGTACTTC. It codes for CAWMDRGVRYEQYF. Looking up the rest from reference TRBV30 and TRBJ2-7 gives the full variable domain: SQTIHQWPATLVQPVGSPLSLECTVEGTSNPNLYWYRQAAGRGLQLLFYSVGIGQISSEVPQNLSASRPQDRQFILSSKKLLLSDSGFYLCAWMDRGVRYEQYFGPGTRLTVT.

V and J are TRBV19 and TRBJ2-7; 9 bases line up with TRBD1. V lost 5 bases, J lost 6 bases, and 5 bases stayed unmatched. The CDR3 loop spans 13 amino acids. The germline gives CDR1 LNHDA, CDR2 SQIVND (reference sequence). The CDR3 sequence is CASSLRTGVEQYF. CDR3 DNA: TGTGCCAGTAGTTTAAGGACAGGGGTCGAGCAGTACTTC.

The rearrangement links TRBV27 to TRBJ2-7, with 9 bases aligning to TRBD1. The CDR3 has 14 amino acids. Germline-derived CDR1 and CDR2 are MNHEY and SMNVEV (reference sequence). V shed 5 bases, J shed 2 bases, and the junction held 4 bases outside the gene matches. This CDR3 is CASSVGQGPYEQYF. CDR3 DNA: TGTGCCAGCAGTGTAGGACAGGGGCCCTACGAGCAGTACTTC.

The chain has TRBV6-4 and TRBJ2-4, with TRBD1 as a possible D gene (6 bases). The V end lost 5 bases, the J end lost 2 bases, and 10 bases lay between the germline ends. The CDR3 runs 14 residues. CDR1 and CDR2 (germline): MRHNA, SNTAGT. In DNA form, the CDR3 reads TGTGCCAGCAGTCCCACAGGGACCAAAAACATTCAGTACTTC. Amino acid sequence: CASSPTGTKNIQYF.

This clone was found once. The junction departs from germline at one end; a sequencing error may be responsible. V is TRBV6-5 and J is TRBJ2-5, with D possibly matching TRBD1 (5 bases). The CDR3 runs to 12 residues. Germline assignment: CDR1 MNHEY and CDR2 SVGAGI. The CDR3 DNA is TGCGAAGGGGTGTTGTACCAAGAGACCCAGTACTTC. Translating gives CEGVLYQETQYF.

CDR3 in amino acids: CASSSFGTGTDTQYF. CDR3 coding DNA: TGTGCCAGTTCCTCTTTCGGGACAGGCACAGATACGCAGTATTTT. The rearrangement uses TRBV6-1 and TRBJ2-3; 7 nucleotides line up with TRBD1. The germline CDR1 and CDR2 sequences are MNHNS and SASEGT. The CDR3 runs 15 residues. After removal of 9 bases from V and 1 base from J, the junction contained 10 bases not matched to a gene.

This clone was seen once. J is TRBJ2-2 and V is TRBV27; 9 bases fit TRBD2. Germline loops: CDR1 MNHEY, CDR2 SMNVEV (reference sequence). The V gene end was trimmed by 8 bases and the J gene end by 1 base; junction bases not matched to a gene: 11. The CDR3 loop spans 17 amino acids. The CDR3 bases are TGTGCCAGCTCGGGGGCGGGAGGGCTTAAGAACACCGGGGAGCTGTTTTTT. Protein product: CASSGAGGLKNTGELFF.

The genes are TRBV27 and TRBJ2-1; 12 positions match TRBD2. The CDR3 is 14 residues long. J gave up 15 bases and V 2 bases, and 8 bases lay outside the gene matches. The V gene's germline CDR1 is MNHEY and CDR2 SMNVEV (reference sequence). The CDR3 bases are TGTGCCAGCAGTTTACCTACTAGCGGGGGGACTCGGTTCTTC. Translated, it gives CASSLPTSGGTRFF.

The gene calls are TRBV7-9 and TRBJ1-5; D not certain. There are 18 residues in the CDR3. Germline V gene sequence: CDR1 SEHNR, CDR2 FQNEAQ (reference sequence). V was cut by 1 base and J by 1 base, with 17 bases left in between. The DNA for the CDR3 is TGTGCCAGCAGCTTAGTAGGAGTCGGAGGATACAGCAATCAGCCCCAGCATTTT. Translation gives CASSLVGVGGYSNQPQHF.

The chain uses TRBV6-8 and TRBJ2-6; D is possibly TRBD2 (6 bases). The CDR3 is made up of 20 amino acids. V was trimmed by 6 bases and J by 0 bases, leaving 24 bases between them. In germline, CDR1 is MNHGY, CDR2 SAAAGT. The CDR3 nucleotides are TGTGCCAGCAGAAAGATGGACTCTGAGGGAGGCTTCTCTGGGGCCAACGTCCTGACTTTC. This codes for CASRKMDSEGGFSGANVLTF.

The rearrangement uses TRBV19 and TRBJ2-6; TRBD1 matches 9 bases. The germline gives CDR1 LNHDA, CDR2 SQIVND (reference sequence). V lost 7 bases, J lost 0 bases, and 7 bases stayed unmatched. CDR3 length: 17 amino acids. DNA of the CDR3: TGTGCCAGTATACGGACAGGGGCTCCCTCTGGGGCCAACGTCCTGACTTTC. It translates to CASIRTGAPSGANVLTF.

The chain employs TRBV11-2 and TRBJ1-3; TRBD1 is a possible D gene (6 bases). V was shortened by 3 bases and J by 0 bases, with 9 bases between the two germline ends. Per the germline V gene, CDR1 is SGHAT and CDR2 is FQNNGV. This CDR3 has 15 residues. CDR3 region: CASSLDSLSGNTIYF. The DNA for the CDR3 is TGTGCCAGCAGCTTGGACAGCCTCTCTGGAAACACCATATATTTT.

The V call is TRBV11-3, the J call TRBJ2-3; D gene ambiguous. Germline assignment: CDR1 SGHNT and CDR2 YENEEA. This CDR3 is built from 15 residues. V shed 5 bases and J shed 5 bases, with 17 bases lying between them. Here the CDR3 reads CASSPRRRDGDTQYF. CDR3 nucleotides: TGTGCCAGCAGCCCCCGGCGGCGAGACGGAGATACGCAGTATTTT.

The chain uses TRBV5-1 and TRBJ2-7, with D maybe TRBD2 (5 bases). The CDR3 contains 15 residues. Germline CDR1 and CDR2: SGHRS and YFSETQ. V gave up 4 bases and J gave up 3 bases, with 17 bases separating them. DNA of the CDR3: TGCGCCAGCAGCCCCCGCGGTGGGAGCCTCTACGAGCAGTACTTC. Its protein is CASSPRGGSLYEQYF.

V gene TRBV4-2 combines with J gene TRBJ2-4, with TRBD1 identical over 8 bases. Trimming took 0 bases from V and 2 from J; bases not matched to a gene: 12. Germline CDR1 LGHNA, CDR2 YNFKEQ. The CDR3 consists of 19 residues. The CDR3 loop reads CASSQEKGSQGGPKNIQYF. CDR3 sequence (DNA): TGTGCCAGCAGCCAAGAAAAAGGCTCACAGGGGGGTCCCAAAAACATTCAGTACTTC.

V usage is TRBV28 and J usage is TRBJ1-2; possible D gene TRBD1, 6 bases. The CDR3 has 14 residues. CDR1 is MDHEN and CDR2 is SYDVKM in the germline V gene. The V gene lost 7 bases and the J gene lost 2 bases, with 14 bases spanning the gap. CDR3 in amino acids: CASKRSDRNYGYTF. CDR3 nucleotide sequence: TGTGCCAGCAAAAGAAGCGACAGGAACTATGGCTACACCTTC.

The chain has TRBV5-1 and TRBJ1-6; no reliable D call. Germline assignment: CDR1 SGHRS and CDR2 YFSETQ. This CDR3 spans 15 amino acids. V lost 0 bases and J 7 bases, leaving 11 bases between the germline ends. CDR3 bases: TGCGCCAGCAGCTTGGAACCCCGGGGAAATTCACCCCTCCACTTT. It codes for CASSLEPRGNSPLHF.

The chain uses TRBV10-3 and TRBJ1-2; a weak D match, TRBD1 (5 bases). The germline V gene encodes CDR1 ENHRY and CDR2 SYGVKD. This CDR3 comprises 15 residues. Trimming removed 6 bases from V and 6 bases from J, with 20 bases in between. As DNA, the CDR3 is TGTGCCATCAGGTCATCGACCCAGGGCGCGGATGGCTACACCTTC. Translating it yields CAIRSSTQGADGYTF.

V and J are TRBV5-4 and TRBJ1-1; D is uncertain. Per germline, CDR1 SGHNT and CDR2 YYREEE (reference sequence). This CDR3 has 14 amino acids. V was cut by 2 bases and J by 3 bases, with 11 bases left in between. In DNA form, the CDR3 reads TGTGCCAGCAGCTTAGGACGGGGAGACACTGAAGCTTTCTTT. It is translated as CASSLGRGDTEAFF. The variable domain in full, with the rest retrieved from reference TRBV5-4 and TRBJ1-1, is ETGVTQSPTHLIKTRGQQVTLRCSSQSGHNTVSWYQQALGQGPQFIFQYYREEENGRGNFPPRFSGLQFPNYSSELNVNALELDDSALYLCASSLGRGDTEAFFGQGTRLTVV.